This T cell receptor (beta chain) was sequenced in a study of long-term antiretroviral therapy in people with HIV. Regarding the study as a whole: ART preceded a rise in diversity that nonetheless stayed lower than in transplant donor controls.

The immunoSEQ assay was v3.0, run at survey level. TCRdb's copy holds only in-frame clones and misses some; the assay was immunoSEQ multiplex PCR. The sample lists tens of thousands of clones; over 90% were seen once. It was in the United States that all participants with HIV were treated. Going into DNA extraction, samples held roughly 0.95-11 million cryopreserved PBMC. As regards this clone: Its antigen is not identified.

The CDR3 has 15 residues. Germline loops: CDR1 MNHEY, CDR2 SMNVEV (reference sequence). Trimming cost V 4 bases and J 8 bases, with 20 bases left between them. The J gene is TRBJ1-2, the V gene TRBV27, with a possible D match to TRBD1 (6 bases). Sample: unsorted PBMCs, taken 3.7 years after starting antiretroviral therapy. The TCR comes from a woman aged 50 to 60 with HIV. CDR3 sequence: CASSSAGRGVGGYTF. The CDR3 coding sequence is TGTGCCAGCAGTTCCGCCGGGAGGGGGGTCGGCGGCTACACCTTC.